Shown below are 14 T cell receptor beta chains from a single sample sequenced in a study of cytomegalovirus exposure and HLA in healthy donors. PCR employed 60 Vbeta and 13 Jbeta primers. This table comes from immunoSEQ multiplex PCR, and its TCRdb copy is limited to in-frame clones, with some not included. The table records about 120,000 clones, roughly 80% of them present only once. Sequencing input: PBMCs. All receptors come from a female donor in good health and CMV-seropositive.

V and J are TRBV5-4 and TRBJ1-4; D not certain. CDR1 and CDR2 from the germline V gene are SGHNT and YYREEE (reference sequence). With 4 bases removed from V and 6 bases from J, the gap between germline ends came to 16 bases. CDR3 length: 15 amino acids. CDR3 DNA sequence: TGTGCCAGCAGCCTGAAACTCGGAGAGGATGAAAAACTGTTTTTT. Encoded protein: CASSLKLGEDEKLFF.

The chain is built from TRBV9 and TRBJ2-1; D may be TRBD2 (6 bases). Trimming shortened V by 1 base and J by 0 bases, and 8 bases separated the two germline ends. The CDR3 is 15 residues long. CDR1 is SGDLS, CDR2 YYNGEE, per germline. CDR3 amino acids: CASSVRGASYNEQFF. The CDR3, as DNA: TGTGCCAGCAGCGTACGCGGGGCCTCCTACAATGAGCAGTTCTTC. Looking up the rest from reference TRBV9 and TRBJ2-1 gives the full variable domain: DSGVTQTPKHLITATGQRVTLRCSPRSGDLSVYWYQQSLDQGLQFLIQYYNGEERAKGNILERFSAQQFPDLHSELNLSSLELGDSALYFCASSVRGASYNEQFFGPGTRLTVL.

V and J are TRBV7-3 and TRBJ2-5, with TRBD1 identical over 10 bases. Germline V CDR1 and CDR2: SGHTA, FQGTGA. The ends lost 5 bases at V and 6 bases at J; junction bases unmatched: 12. This CDR3 region has 16 residues. Here the CDR3 reads CASSPPSRQGAKTQYF. In DNA, the CDR3 is TGTGCCAGCAGCCCGCCATCCCGACAGGGGGCGAAGACCCAGTACTTC.

A single count supports this clone. The chain joins TRBV5-4 to TRBJ2-6, with TRBD1 identical over 10 bases. This CDR3 comprises 15 residues. V trimming: 6 bases; J trimming: 2 bases; junction bases outside the gene matches: 2. Germline lookup yields CDR1 SGHNT and CDR2 YYREEE (reference sequence). CDR3: CASTTGGAGANVLTF. The CDR3 region has the DNA TGTGCCAGCACGACAGGGGGCGCTGGGGCCAACGTCCTGACTTTC.

This clone was counted once. The chain uses TRBV5-1 and TRBJ1-6; D is perhaps TRBD1 (6 bases). The CDR3 runs 16 residues. The germline V gene has CDR1 SGHRS and CDR2 YFSETQ. The ends were cut back, 3 bases at V and 7 bases at J, with 17 bases in the middle. As DNA, the CDR3 is TGCGCCAGCAGCTCAGATCCGGGACAAACCAATTCACCCCTCCACTTT. Translation gives CASSSDPGQTNSPLHF.

In its sample, this clone was seen a few times. The rearrangement links TRBV7-6 to TRBJ1-1, with a weak D call TRBD1 (5 bases). Germline values: CDR1 SGHVS, CDR2 FNYEAQ. V lost 3 bases to trimming and J lost 4 bases, with 12 bases between them. The CDR3 spans 14 residues. The CDR3 coding sequence is TGTGCCAGCAGCTTGACAGAGTTCGGCACTGAAGCTTTCTTT. Translated, it gives CASSLTEFGTEAFF.

The CDR3 DNA is TGTGCCAGCAGTGCGACAGGGTCTAATGAAAAACTGTTTTTT. This sequence encodes CASSATGSNEKLFF. The gene calls are TRBV7-2 and TRBJ1-4, with 7 nucleotides matching TRBD1. This CDR3 region has 14 residues. With 6 bases clipped from V and 3 bases from J, the junction kept 4 bases outside the gene matches. Germline V lookup: CDR1 SGHTA, CDR2 FQGNSA.

The V and J genes are TRBV28 and TRBJ2-6, with D possibly being TRBD1 (6 bases). CDR1 and CDR2 from the germline V gene are MDHEN and SYDVKM. CDR3 size: 15 residues. V shed 11 bases and J shed 2 bases, with 16 bases lying between them. This CDR3 is CACGAGAAGANVLTF. In nucleotides, the CDR3 is TGTGCCTGCGGCGCAGGGGCCGCTGGGGCCAACGTCCTGACTTTC.

This chain uses TRBV29-1 with TRBJ2-5, with a weak D call TRBD2 (5 bases). Trimming pared 6 bases from V and 3 bases from J, leaving 17 bases between. CDR1 SQVTM and CDR2 ANQGSEA come from the germline V gene. The CDR3 is 14 amino acids. CDR3 nucleotide sequence: TGCAGCGTCGCAGATACCGGGCGGGAAGAGACCCAGTACTTC. This codes for CSVADTGREETQYF.

This clone turned up a few times. The chain uses TRBV25-1 and TRBJ1-2; 8 bases match TRBD1. This CDR3 has 14 residues. The junction had 8 bases not matched to a gene; V was cut back by 3 bases and J by 8 bases. CDR1 and CDR2 (germline): MGHDK, SYGVNS. The CDR3 DNA reads TGTGCCAGCAGTGATCGGCAGGGGGCGTCGGGCTACACCTTC. Translated, it gives CASSDRQGASGYTF.

This clone was detected only once. The CDR3 is CASSMQGRQPQHF. Written as DNA, the CDR3 is TGTGCCAGCAGTATGCAGGGTCGCCAGCCCCAGCATTTT. This chain uses TRBV6-1 with TRBJ1-5, with D possibly being TRBD1 (5 bases). V gave up 5 bases and J gave up 7 bases, with 12 bases separating them. The CDR3 sequence is 13 residues long. The germline CDR1 and CDR2 sequences are MNHNS and SASEGT.

The rearrangement links TRBV4-2 to TRBJ2-7; 7 bases match TRBD1. This CDR3 has 15 residues. Germline V gene lookup returns CDR1 LGHNA and CDR2 YNFKEQ. V was clipped by 0 bases and J by 2 bases; unmatched bases: 4. The CDR3 sequence: CASSQDPGQTYEQYF. The CDR3 DNA reads as TGTGCCAGCAGCCAAGATCCGGGACAGACCTACGAGCAGTACTTC.

V and J are TRBV4-1 and TRBJ2-7; TRBD1 aligns across 7 bases. V shed 1 base and J 2 bases; nucleotides not matched to a gene: 5. Germline CDR1 MGHRA, CDR2 YSYEKL. The CDR3 loop spans 15 amino acids. The CDR3 bases are TGCGCCAGCAGCCAAGGTAGGCAGGGGGCCTACGAGCAGTACTTC. Protein: CASSQGRQGAYEQYF.

The chain is built from TRBV5-1 and TRBJ1-1; D uncertain. The germline gives CDR1 SGHRS, CDR2 YFSETQ. Trimming stripped 1 base from V and 10 bases from J, with 14 bases between. The CDR3 covers 13 residues. CDR3 sequence reads: CASSLPQDEIAFF. The DNA for the CDR3 is TGCGCCAGCAGCTTGCCCCAGGATGAAATAGCTTTCTTT.